This T cell receptor (beta chain) came from a study of T cells in Graves' hyperthyroidism and ophthalmopathy. Study details: Peripheral blood was drawn at first diagnosis, prior to all treatment.

TCR beta CDR3 regions were amplified from RNA transcripts. A first-round RT-PCR of the TCR CDR3 used the HTBI primer set. Each CDR3 protein gets one entry after TCRdb re-called the multiplex PCR reads with MiXCR. Seen here are a few hundred thousand distinct CDR3 sequences, 15% to 19% observed once, and the top ten hold around 6.6%. This clonotype was counted ten times or more. Its cognate antigen is unknown. CDR1 and CDR2 from the germline V gene are SQVTM and ANQGSEA. The V end lost 2 bases, the J end lost 6 bases, and 12 bases lay between the germline ends. This CDR3 has 13 residues. Study-wide results and caveats: A model of 13 V-J features distinguished ophthalmopathy from stable hyperthyroidism. In blood, most of the thyroid clonotypes expanded above 0.001 were also present.

Clinical symptoms, serum thyroxine and TRAb, thyroid ultrasound and orbital computed tomography were used for the diagnoses. The TCR was taken from a woman aged 25 to 45 with Graves' hyperthyroidism. This chain connects TRBV29-1 to TRBJ2-3; the D gene is possibly TRBD2 (5 bases). The sample taken for sequencing was blood. Here the CDR3 reads CSVELDGSDTQYF. DNA of the CDR3: TGCAGCGTTGAATTAGATGGGAGCGATACGCAGTATTTT.